This is a list of T cell receptor beta chains from one sample in a study of neurological immune-mediated disorders. TCRdb re-called the 5' RACE reads with MiXCR, one entry per CDR3 protein. The table shows around 90,000 distinct CDR3 sequences, with under 15% occurring only once. Sequencing was carried out using PBMCs. The source is a female donor with HTLV-1-associated myelopathy (HAM/TSP). CDR3s include the opening cysteine and the closing phenylalanine or tryptophan. Fields, in order: clone size, D gene, V gene, J gene, CDR3 protein, CDR3 DNA. The D gene is left open where the match is weak. The size entry is marked missing in some rows and otherwise reads once, few, many or a size class.

clone size: -
D gene: -
V gene: TRBV25-1
J gene: TRBJ1-2
CDR3 protein: CASRQQGRGYTF
CDR3 DNA: TGTGCCAGCAGACAACAGGGCAGGGGCTACACCTTC

clone size: many
D gene: -
V gene: TRBV5-1
J gene: TRBJ2-7
CDR3 protein: CASSFSGGASYEQYF
CDR3 DNA: TGCGCCAGCAGCTTTTCAGGGGGGGCCTCCTACGAGCAGTACTTC

clone size: many
D gene: TRBD2
V gene: TRBV10-1
J gene: TRBJ2-3
CDR3 protein: CASSAGLAASTDTQYF
CDR3 DNA: TGCGCCAGCAGTGCAGGACTAGCGGCTAGCACAGATACGCAGTATTTT

clone size: -
D gene: TRBD2
V gene: TRBV7-3
J gene: TRBJ2-3
CDR3 protein: CASSSGLAGNPSTDTQYF
CDR3 DNA: TGTGCCAGCAGCTCGGGACTAGCGGGGAATCCTAGCACAGATACGCAGTATTTT

clone size: many
D gene: TRBD1
V gene: TRBV5-1
J gene: TRBJ2-3
CDR3 protein: CASTEGQGTDTQYF
CDR3 DNA: TGCGCCAGCACCGAGGGACAGGGAACAGATACGCAGTATTTT

clone size: many
D gene: TRBD1
V gene: TRBV5-1
J gene: TRBJ2-7
CDR3 protein: CASSTGTGSYEQYF
CDR3 DNA: TGCGCCAGCAGTACCGGGACAGGTTCCTACGAGCAGTACTTC

clone size: many
D gene: TRBD1
V gene: TRBV5-1
J gene: TRBJ1-6
CDR3 protein: CASSSGQGAYNSPLHF
CDR3 DNA: TGCGCCAGCAGCTCTGGACAGGGGGCCTATAATTCACCCCTCCACTTT

clone size: many
D gene: -
V gene: TRBV7-9
J gene: TRBJ1-5
CDR3 protein: CASSFPPLFEYDQPQHF
CDR3 DNA: TGTGCCAGCAGCTTTCCCCCCCTGTTTGAGTACGATCAGCCCCAGCATTTT

clone size: many
D gene: -
V gene: TRBV20-1
J gene: TRBJ1-6
CDR3 protein: CSASRGLKNSPLHF
CDR3 DNA: TGCAGTGCTAGTAGGGGACTAAAGAATTCACCCCTCCACTTT

clone size: many
D gene: -
V gene: TRBV2
J gene: TRBJ2-4
CDR3 protein: CASRQENIQYF
CDR3 DNA: TGTGCCAGCAGGCAGGAAAACATTCAGTACTTC

clone size: few
D gene: TRBD1
V gene: TRBV28
J gene: TRBJ2-7
CDR3 protein: CASSPGQGGEQYF
CDR3 DNA: TGTGCCAGCAGTCCGGGACAGGGGGGTGAGCAGTACTTC

clone size: many
D gene: TRBD1
V gene: TRBV7-2
J gene: TRBJ2-7
CDR3 protein: CASSQDRGLSYEQYF
CDR3 DNA: TGTGCCAGCAGCCAGGACAGGGGACTTTCCTACGAGCAGTACTTC

clone size: few
D gene: TRBD1
V gene: TRBV7-3
J gene: TRBJ1-2
CDR3 protein: CASSRTGGRGYTF
CDR3 DNA: TGTGCCAGCAGTCGCACAGGGGGTCGAGGCTACACCTTC

clone size: many
D gene: -
V gene: TRBV4-1
J gene: TRBJ2-1
CDR3 protein: CATSRGGLNEQFF
CDR3 DNA: TGCGCCACCTCTAGGGGCGGGCTCAATGAGCAGTTCTTC

clone size: many
D gene: -
V gene: TRBV5-1
J gene: TRBJ2-3
CDR3 protein: CASSFLPALEKNTQYF
CDR3 DNA: TGCGCCAGCAGCTTCCTTCCGGCTCTAGAGAAAAATACGCAGTATTTT

clone size: many
D gene: -
V gene: TRBV29-1
J gene: TRBJ2-7
CDR3 protein: CSVGDYEQYF
CDR3 DNA: TGCAGCGTTGGCGACTACGAGCAGTACTTC

clone size: many
D gene: TRBD1
V gene: TRBV7-2
J gene: TRBJ2-7
CDR3 protein: CASSSTGQGFFEQYF
CDR3 DNA: TGTGCCAGCAGTTCAACGGGACAGGGATTTTTCGAGCAGTACTTC

clone size: many
D gene: -
V gene: TRBV5-6
J gene: TRBJ2-1
CDR3 protein: CASSLEIRQASYNEQFF
CDR3 DNA: TGTGCCAGCAGCTTGGAAATTCGACAGGCCTCCTACAATGAGCAGTTCTTC

clone size: -
D gene: -
V gene: TRBV7-2
J gene: TRBJ2-2
CDR3 protein: CASSLNAADTGELFF
CDR3 DNA: TGTGCCAGCAGCTTAAATGCAGCCGACACCGGGGAGCTGTTTTTT

clone size: many
D gene: -
V gene: TRBV5-1
J gene: TRBJ2-5
CDR3 protein: CASSTLGVQETQYF
CDR3 DNA: TGCGCCAGCAGCACGCTTGGGGTCCAAGAGACCCAGTACTTC

clone size: many
D gene: TRBD2
V gene: TRBV7-2
J gene: TRBJ2-1
CDR3 protein: CASSYGGASYNEQFF
CDR3 DNA: TGTGCCAGCAGCTACGGGGGGGCCTCCTACAATGAGCAGTTCTTC

clone size: -
D gene: -
V gene: TRBV20-1
J gene: TRBJ2-1
CDR3 protein: CSARRQGRGYNEQFF
CDR3 DNA: TGCAGTGCTAGAAGGCAGGGTAGGGGATACAATGAGCAGTTCTTC

clone size: -
D gene: -
V gene: TRBV11-2
J gene: TRBJ2-7
CDR3 protein: CASSLVGVEFTYEQNF
CDR3 DNA: TGTGCCAGCAGCTTAGTGGGGGTCGAGTTCACCTACGAGCAGAACTTC

clone size: many
D gene: -
V gene: TRBV2
J gene: TRBJ2-5
CDR3 protein: CASSDPGAGETQYF
CDR3 DNA: TGTGCCAGCAGTGATCCAGGGGCTGGGGAGACCCAGTACTTC

clone size: many
D gene: -
V gene: TRBV9
J gene: TRBJ2-1
CDR3 protein: CASSSGVGYDEQFF
CDR3 DNA: TGTGCCAGCAGCTCAGGAGTGGGGTACGATGAGCAGTTCTTC

clone size: many
D gene: -
V gene: TRBV7-2
J gene: TRBJ1-2
CDR3 protein: CASSPPGVWGYTF
CDR3 DNA: TGTGCCAGCAGCCCCCCCGGGGTTTGGGGCTACACCTTC

clone size: many
D gene: -
V gene: TRBV6-2/TRBV6-3
J gene: TRBJ2-5
CDR3 protein: CASSQVAETQYF
CDR3 DNA: TGTGCCAGCAGCCAAGTCGCGGAGACCCAGTACTTC

clone size: many
D gene: TRBD1
V gene: TRBV2
J gene: TRBJ1-5
CDR3 protein: CASSEWDRYSNQPQHF
CDR3 DNA: TGTGCCAGCAGTGAATGGGACAGATATAGCAATCAGCCCCAGCATTTT

clone size: many
D gene: TRBD2
V gene: TRBV5-1
J gene: TRBJ2-3
CDR3 protein: CASSLGGSGLNTQYF
CDR3 DNA: TGCGCCAGCAGCTTGGGTGGTAGCGGGCTCAATACGCAGTATTTT

clone size: -
D gene: TRBD2
V gene: TRBV5-1
J gene: TRBJ2-1
CDR3 protein: CASSRRLAGGQSSYNEQFF
CDR3 DNA: TGCGCCAGCAGCAGAAGACTAGCGGGGGGCCAGAGCTCCTACAATGAGCAGTTCTTC

clone size: many
D gene: -
V gene: TRBV11-3
J gene: TRBJ2-2
CDR3 protein: CASSPFGKNTGELFF
CDR3 DNA: TGTGCCAGCAGCCCCTTCGGCAAGAACACCGGGGAGCTGTTTTTT

clone size: many
D gene: TRBD1
V gene: TRBV12-3/TRBV12-4
J gene: TRBJ2-1
CDR3 protein: CASRSGQASVDEQFF
CDR3 DNA: TGTGCCAGCAGGTCGGGACAGGCCTCGGTCGATGAGCAGTTCTTC

clone size: few
D gene: -
V gene: TRBV11-2
J gene: TRBJ2-5
CDR3 protein: CASRAFGETQYF
CDR3 DNA: TGTGCCAGCAGGGCGTTCGGCGAGACCCAGTACTTC

clone size: many
D gene: -
V gene: TRBV5-1
J gene: TRBJ2-1
CDR3 protein: CASSLGRIYNEQFF
CDR3 DNA: TGCGCCAGCAGCTTAGGTAGGATATACAATGAGCAGTTCTTC

clone size: -
D gene: -
V gene: TRBV5-1
J gene: TRBJ1-2
CDR3 protein: CASSLAGTNYDYTF
CDR3 DNA: TGCGCCAGCAGCTTGGCAGGGACTAACTATGACTACACCTTC

clone size: many
D gene: -
V gene: TRBV12-5
J gene: TRBJ2-1
CDR3 protein: CASGFVLTHNEQFF
CDR3 DNA: TGTGCTAGTGGTTTTGTCCTTACCCACAATGAGCAGTTCTTC

clone size: medium-sized
D gene: -
V gene: TRBV5-1
J gene: TRBJ2-6
CDR3 protein: CASSLDPGTGANVLTF
CDR3 DNA: TGCGCCAGCAGCTTGGATCCTGGGACTGGGGCCAACGTCCTGACTTTC

clone size: many
D gene: -
V gene: TRBV5-6
J gene: TRBJ1-2
CDR3 protein: CASSLEVYGYTF
CDR3 DNA: TGTGCCAGCAGCTTGGAGGTCTATGGCTACACCTTC

clone size: many
D gene: -
V gene: TRBV5-1
J gene: TRBJ1-1
CDR3 protein: CASSYIPHTEAFF
CDR3 DNA: TGCGCCAGCAGCTACATTCCACACACTGAAGCTTTCTTT

clone size: many
D gene: -
V gene: TRBV4-1
J gene: TRBJ2-3
CDR3 protein: CASSQGPGPLVGTDTQYF
CDR3 DNA: TGCGCCAGCAGTCAAGGTCCAGGGCCGCTCGTAGGCACAGATACGCAGTATTTT

clone size: many
D gene: -
V gene: TRBV28
J gene: TRBJ1-2
CDR3 protein: CASSPRQYYGYTF
CDR3 DNA: TGTGCCAGTTCCCCACGACAGTATTATGGCTACACCTTC

clone size: many
D gene: -
V gene: TRBV12-3/TRBV12-4
J gene: TRBJ1-5
CDR3 protein: CASSPTDYSNQPQHF
CDR3 DNA: TGTGCCAGCAGCCCGACAGATTATAGCAATCAGCCCCAGCATTTT